This T cell receptor beta chain emerged from a study of vaccination and CD4 T cells after COVID-19. This clonotype turned up a few times. Its antigen remains unidentified. Sequencing of DNA taken from cultured CD4+ T cells relied on the Oncomine TCR Beta short-read assay. TCRdb reprocessed the PCR reads via MiXCR and lists one record per CDR3 protein. The sample lists around 7,600 distinct CDR3 sequences, roughly 45% occurring once. The treatment here: roughly 10-day PBMC culture with coronavirus spike peptide pools or control peptides (ViraFEST assay). One should note that the unexposed donor's CD4+ T cells were collected before the COVID-19 pandemic (2011-2018). The CDR3 is 13 residues long. The V and J ends lost 7 bases and 6 bases respectively, with 14 bases between them. Germline assignment: CDR1 MNHNS and CDR2 SASEGT.

This sequence originates from a human donor in good health. The gene calls are TRBV6-1 and TRBJ2-3, with a weak D call TRBD2 (7 bases). Material: CD4+ T cells from blood, cultured in vitro. In DNA form, the CDR3 reads TGTGCCAGCAAGAGGGGGGGTCGGGATACGCAGTATTTT. Its translation: CASKRGGRDTQYF.